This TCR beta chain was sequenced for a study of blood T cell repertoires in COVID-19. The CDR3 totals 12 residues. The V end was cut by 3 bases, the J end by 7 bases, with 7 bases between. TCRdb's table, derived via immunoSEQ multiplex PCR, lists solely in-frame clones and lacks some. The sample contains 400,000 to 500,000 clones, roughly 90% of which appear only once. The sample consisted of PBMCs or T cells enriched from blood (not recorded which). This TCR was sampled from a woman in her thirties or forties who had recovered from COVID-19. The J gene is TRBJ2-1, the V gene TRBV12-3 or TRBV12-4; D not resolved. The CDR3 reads CASSFYLNEQFF. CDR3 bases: TGTGCCAGCAGTTTTTATCTTAATGAGCAGTTCTTC.